The TCR beta chain described here comes from a study of blood T cell repertoires in COVID-19. Study summary: Donors in the United States, Italy and Spain gave samples during acute or convalescent COVID-19. T cells, B-cell-depleted T cells, or PBMCs provided the cDNA or gDNA that served as material.

The CDR3 is 15 residues long. V lost 3 bases to trimming and J lost 5 bases; unmatched junction nucleotides: 8. Germline V gives CDR1 SNHLY, CDR2 FYNNEI. In the original workflow: Amplification from reference gene primers served as the basis for estimated nucleated cell counts. Clones were read by immunoSEQ multiplex PCR, and TCRdb kept only the in-frame ones, dropping some. V and J calls and clone size are as listed in that table; D and trimming were resolved from the DNA. The sample holds under 250,000 clones, roughly four fifths seen once. This sequence joins TRBV2 and TRBJ2-7, with 9 bases aligning to TRBD2. The sequence was obtained from a man aged 25 to 45 who had recovered from COVID-19. The sample taken for sequencing was peripheral blood. The CDR3 sequence: CASSDGLAGSDEQYF. Here the CDR3 DNA reads TGTGCCAGCAGTGACGGGCTAGCGGGGTCCGACGAGCAGTACTTC.